This note documents a single T cell receptor beta chain sequence. The antigen is unknown. These data come from a study of T cells in narcolepsy. General study results and limits: Same-patient CSF and blood CD4+ T cell clonotypes included HCRT-specific and TRIB2-specific autoreactive ones.

Sequencing was performed with immunoSEQ multiplex PCR; in TCRdb, only in-frame clones are kept and a portion is missing. Of 25,000 to 30,000 clones listed, 87% are singletons. The V end was cut by 4 bases, the J end by 7 bases, with 17 bases between. Germline V gene lookup returns CDR1 SGDLS and CDR2 YYNGEE. The CDR3 loop spans 15 amino acids. Sample: memory (CD45RA-) CD4+ T cells from blood. This sequence was found in a human donor in good health. This chain joins TRBV9 and TRBJ2-2, with a possible D match to TRBD2 (6 bases). CDR3 sequence: CASSPQWGDDGELFF. CDR3 DNA sequence: TGTGCCAGCAGCCCTCAATGGGGGGACGACGGGGAGCTGTTTTTT.